The 24 T cell receptor beta chains presented below share a single source sample, sequenced in a study of T cell responses to AZD1222 COVID-19 vaccine. Here immunoSEQ multiplex PCR was the method, and the copy in TCRdb shows in-frame clones only, minus some. The top ten hold about 8% of the sample, which has tens of thousands of clones, approximately 90% seen once. This specimen was peripheral blood, taken 28 days after the second AZD1222 dose. These receptors all come from an adult who received the AZD1222 COVID-19 vaccine.

The rearrangement links TRBV7-8 to TRBJ1-4; D remains unclear. Germline lookup yields CDR1 SGHVS and CDR2 FQNEAQ. CDR3 length: 16 amino acids. V lost 4 bases and J 3 bases, leaving 15 bases between the germline ends. The CDR3: CASSSWRAQPNEKLFF. CDR3 coding DNA: TGTGCCAGCAGCTCTTGGAGGGCACAGCCTAATGAAAAACTGTTTTTT.

The V and J genes are TRBV7-9 and TRBJ2-3; 11 bases are a match to TRBD2. Germline CDR1 SEHNR, CDR2 FQNEAQ (reference sequence). The CDR3 loop spans 18 amino acids. V dropped 4 bases and J dropped 4; count of bases not matched to a gene: 13. CDR3 sequence (DNA): TGTGCCAGCAGCTCCCATAGCGGGAGGGCCCGAAACGCAGATACGCAGTATTTT. It encodes CASSSHSGRARNADTQYF.

The chain carries TRBV30 and TRBJ2-7, with D possibly matching TRBD1 (6 bases). With 5 bases removed from V and 0 bases from J, the gap between germline ends came to 8 bases. The CDR3 is 12 amino acids. Per the germline V gene, CDR1 is GTSNPN and CDR2 is SVGIG (reference sequence). The CDR3: CAWGGDSYEQYF. The CDR3 DNA reads TGTGCCTGGGGGGGCGACTCCTACGAGCAGTACTTC.

V gene TRBV30 combines with J gene TRBJ1-5, with D possibly matching TRBD1 (6 bases). Trimming removed 5 bases at V and 5 bases at J, with 13 bases between. Germline V gene sequence: CDR1 GTSNPN, CDR2 SVGIG (reference sequence). The CDR3 extends over 13 amino acids. The chain's CDR3 is CAWGTGLDQPQHF. The CDR3 DNA reads as TGTGCCTGGGGCACAGGGTTGGATCAGCCCCAGCATTTT.

This sequence joins TRBV7-3 and TRBJ1-5; D uncertain. The CDR3 covers 17 residues. Trimming removed 2 bases at V and 3 bases at J, with 17 bases between. Germline V lookup: CDR1 SGHTA, CDR2 FQGTGA. The CDR3 nucleotides read TGTGCCAGCAGCTTATTAGAAAATCGACTAGACAATCAGCCCCAGCATTTT. It encodes CASSLLENRLDNQPQHF.

CDR3 sequence reads: CASSLGAAVNSPLHF. Written as DNA, the CDR3 is TGTGCCAGTAGCCTCGGGGCAGCCGTTAATTCACCCCTCCACTTT. V and J are TRBV19 and TRBJ1-6; a weak D match, TRBD1 (5 bases). Germline V CDR1 and CDR2: LNHDA, SQIVND (reference sequence). The CDR3 has 15 amino acids. V lost 6 bases and J 6 bases, leaving 15 bases between the germline ends.

V is TRBV6-1 and J is TRBJ1-4; D unclear. Trimming took off 3 bases at V and 3 bases at J, with 14 bases between the two ends. CDR3 length: 16 amino acids. CDR1 and CDR2 (germline): MNHNS, SASEGT. The DNA for the CDR3 is TGTGCCAGCAGTGAGAGTACGGGAGGTTCTAATGAAAAACTGTTTTTT. Amino acid sequence: CASSESTGGSNEKLFF.

J is TRBJ2-7 and V is TRBV3-1 (or the pseudogene TRBV3-2); 7 positions match TRBD1. This CDR3 has 16 residues. Germline loops: CDR1 LGHDT, CDR2 YNNKEL (reference sequence). V shed 3 bases, J shed 8 bases, and the junction held 16 bases outside the gene matches. For the CDR3, the DNA is TGTGCCAGCAGCCAGTCCCTTGTGACAGGGAAACAGAAGCAGTACTTC. Protein sequence: CASSQSLVTGKQKQYF.

This chain connects TRBV6-5 to TRBJ1-2, with TRBD1 matching 7 bases. V lost 2 bases and J lost 5; bases outside the gene matches: 5. The CDR3 spans 14 residues. Germline CDR1 is MNHEY and CDR2 is SVGAGI. The CDR3 nucleotides are TGTGCCAGCAGTTACACAACAGGGGAATATGGCTACACCTTC. Translated: CASSYTTGEYGYTF.

The J gene is TRBJ2-7, the V gene TRBV14; 7 nucleotides agree with TRBD2. This CDR3 is 17 amino acids long. After removal of 1 base from V and 5 bases from J, the junction contained 14 bases not matched to a gene. Germline V gene data show CDR1 as SGHDN and CDR2 as FVKESK. CDR3 DNA: TGTGCCAGCAGCCAAGGCGTTAGGGCTAGCGGACGGGACGAGCAGTACTTC. Encoded protein: CASSQGVRASGRDEQYF.

The V and J genes are TRBV5-1 and TRBJ2-1; possible D gene TRBD2, 5 bases. The CDR3 contains 15 residues. Trimming took off 4 bases at V and 0 bases at J, with 11 bases between the two ends. Per the germline V gene, CDR1 is SGHRS and CDR2 is YFSETQ. For the CDR3, the DNA is TGCGCCAGCAGCAGCACTAGTCCCTCCTACAATGAGCAGTTCTTC. Translation gives CASSSTSPSYNEQFF.

The chain has TRBV19 and TRBJ2-7; TRBD2 aligns across 12 bases. Losses at the gene ends were 5 bases for V and 2 bases for J; bases not matched to a gene: 4. The CDR3 is 15 residues long. Germline V gene lookup returns CDR1 LNHDA and CDR2 SQIVND (reference sequence). In DNA form, the CDR3 reads TGTGCCAGTAGTCCCGGACTAGCGGGACCCTACGAGCAGTACTTC. It is translated as CASSPGLAGPYEQYF.

This rearrangement joins TRBV28 to TRBJ2-2; 7 bases line up with TRBD1. Trimming cost V 5 bases and J 0 bases; bases outside gene matches: 3. Germline loops: CDR1 MDHEN, CDR2 SYDVKM. The CDR3 is 15 amino acids. The CDR3 spells CASSPGTANTGELFF. The CDR3 nucleotides are TGTGCCAGCAGTCCCGGGACAGCGAACACCGGGGAGCTGTTTTTT.

This chain uses TRBV21-1 with TRBJ1-2. TRBV21-1 is listed as a pseudogene. The CDR3 has 12 residues. The CDR3 DNA sequence: TGTGCCAGCAGCAAGAAGGCTAGTGGCTACACCTTC. It translates to CASSKKASGYTF.

The chain employs TRBV5-1 and TRBJ2-7; 7 positions agree with TRBD1. Germline V gene sequence: CDR1 SGHRS, CDR2 YFSETQ. This CDR3 region has 14 residues. V was clipped by 6 bases and J by 3 bases; unmatched bases: 9. Here the CDR3 reads CASNSGTVLYEQYF. DNA of the CDR3: TGCGCCAGCAACTCCGGGACAGTCCTCTACGAGCAGTACTTC.

The chain recombines TRBV21-1 with TRBJ2-3; the table's TRBD2 call for D was not verified on the DNA. TRBV21-1 represents a pseudogene. The CDR3 length is 20 residues. This CDR3 reads CASSTKNSGLAGEGTDTQYF. The CDR3, as DNA: TGTGCCAGCAGCACTAAAAATTCGGGACTAGCGGGAGAGGGCACAGATACGCAGTATTTT.

V is TRBV7-9 and J is TRBJ1-2, with a possible D match to TRBD1 (5 bases). CDR1 is SEHNR, CDR2 FQNEAQ, per germline (reference sequence). V shed 6 bases and J shed 5 bases, with 19 bases lying between them. This CDR3 has 15 residues. In DNA, the CDR3 is TGTGCCAGCAGTAGTAGACGTCATGGGGGGTATGGCTACACCTTC. It codes for CASSSRRHGGYGYTF.

The chain recombines TRBV28 with TRBJ2-2; D assignment may be TRBD1 or TRBD2 (5 bases each). The CDR3 has 14 amino acids. Germline assignment: CDR1 MDHEN and CDR2 SYDVKM. Between the trimmed V and J ends, which lost 7 bases and 6 bases, there was a span of 15 bases. CDR3 loop: CASTLQGGSGELFF. In DNA, the CDR3 is TGTGCCAGCACCCTTCAGGGCGGGTCCGGGGAGCTGTTTTTT.

The count of this clone is one. This rearrangement joins TRBV5-1 to TRBJ1-5; 10 bases map to TRBD1. The germline gives CDR1 SGHRS, CDR2 YFSETQ. With 3 bases clipped from V and 3 bases from J, the junction kept 6 bases outside the gene matches. The CDR3 covers 16 residues. The CDR3 DNA is TGCGCCAGCAGCTATGGGACAGGGGATACCAATCAGCCCCAGCATTTT. As protein: CASSYGTGDTNQPQHF.

The genes are TRBV9 and TRBJ2-3; maybe TRBD2 (5 bases). Germline CDR1 is SGDLS and CDR2 is YYNGEE. V lost 4 bases and J 0 bases, leaving 12 bases between the germline ends. The CDR3 spans 15 residues. The CDR3 loop is CASSPSGLSTDTQYF. The CDR3 coding sequence is TGTGCCAGCAGCCCAAGTGGACTTAGCACAGATACGCAGTATTTT.

The V and J genes are TRBV5-4 and TRBJ1-4, with TRBD1 matching over 8 bases. The CDR3 extends over 16 amino acids. Germline CDR1 is SGHNT and CDR2 is YYREEE (reference sequence). J gave up 1 base and V 3 bases, and 5 bases lay outside the gene matches. CDR3 sequence reads: CASSSGQGQTNEKLFF. The CDR3 DNA sequence: TGTGCCAGCAGCTCAGGACAGGGACAAACTAATGAAAAACTGTTTTTT.

The chain combines TRBV27 with TRBJ1-3; 8 nucleotides line up with TRBD1. Trimming at V came to 2 bases and at J to 4 bases, leaving 7 bases not matched to a gene. Germline lookup yields CDR1 MNHEY and CDR2 SMNVEV (reference sequence). The CDR3 extends over 16 amino acids. The CDR3 DNA follows: TGTGCCAGCAGTTTAGGACAGGGCGCGCGAGGAAACACCATATATTTT. It specifies CASSLGQGARGNTIYF.

The genes are TRBV10-3 and TRBJ1-6, with 7 bases lining up with TRBD1. The V gene end was trimmed by 8 bases and the J gene end by 7 bases; junction bases not matched to a gene: 8. CDR1 and CDR2 from the germline V gene are ENHRY and SYGVKD. This CDR3 has 14 amino acids. DNA for the CDR3: TGTGCCATCGCTGAGACAGGGAGAAATTCACCCCTCCACTTT. Translation: CAIAETGRNSPLHF.

The J gene is TRBJ1-1, the V gene TRBV5-4; D remains unclear. The V gene's germline CDR1 is SGHNT and CDR2 YYREEE (reference sequence). The CDR3 runs to 14 residues. With 2 bases removed from V and 1 base from J, the gap between germline ends came to 9 bases. The CDR3 DNA reads as TGTGCCAGCAGCTTAAGAGCGAAGAACACTGAAGCTTTCTTT. Residues: CASSLRAKNTEAFF.